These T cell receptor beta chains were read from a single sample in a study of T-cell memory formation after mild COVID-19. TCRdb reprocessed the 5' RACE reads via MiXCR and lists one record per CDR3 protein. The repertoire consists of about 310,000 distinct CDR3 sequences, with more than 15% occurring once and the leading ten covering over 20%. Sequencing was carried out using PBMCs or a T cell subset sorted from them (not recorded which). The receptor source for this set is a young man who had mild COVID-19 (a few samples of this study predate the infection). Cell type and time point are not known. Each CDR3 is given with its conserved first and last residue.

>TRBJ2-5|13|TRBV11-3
CASSRTGRETQYF
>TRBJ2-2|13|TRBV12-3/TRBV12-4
CASSWFGVGELFF
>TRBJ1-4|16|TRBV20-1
CSAPRGQGATNEKLFF
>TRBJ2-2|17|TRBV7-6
CASSHRMSGGGTGELFF
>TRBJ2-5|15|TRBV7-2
CASSQQRAPEETQYF
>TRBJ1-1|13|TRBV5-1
CASRTGQNTEAFF
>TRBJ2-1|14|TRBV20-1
CSAGPLEGYNEQFF
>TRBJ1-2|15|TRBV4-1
CASSQEGQGRDGYTF
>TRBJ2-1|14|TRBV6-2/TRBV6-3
CASSYPGGTSEQFF
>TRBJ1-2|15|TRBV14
CASSHSGTGPHGYTF
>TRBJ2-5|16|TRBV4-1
CASSQEFITGGETQYF
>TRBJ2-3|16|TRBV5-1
CASSLVAGPPTDTQYF
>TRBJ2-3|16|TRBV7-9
CAENSPGQGNTDTQYF
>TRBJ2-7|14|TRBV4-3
CASSQEARSYEQYF
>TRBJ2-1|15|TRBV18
CASSPIGSSYNEQFF
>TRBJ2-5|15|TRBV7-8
CASSFVGGRQETQYF
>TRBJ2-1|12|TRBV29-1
CSGSYSYNEQFF
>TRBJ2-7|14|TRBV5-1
CASSEDSGFYEQYF
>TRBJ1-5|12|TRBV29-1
CSVGSSNQPQHF
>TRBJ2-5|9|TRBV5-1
CASRKTQYF
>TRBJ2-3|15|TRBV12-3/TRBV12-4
CATTPLVPRTDTQYF
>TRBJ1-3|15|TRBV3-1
CASSAYRDGGNTIYF
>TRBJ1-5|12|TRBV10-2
CASSEDYQPQHF
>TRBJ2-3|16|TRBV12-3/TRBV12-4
CASSPIGLANTDTQYF
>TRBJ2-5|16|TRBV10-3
CAISESAGGVGGTQYF
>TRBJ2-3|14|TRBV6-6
CASSWAGRADTQYF
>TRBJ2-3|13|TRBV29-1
CSDLRGSTDTQYF
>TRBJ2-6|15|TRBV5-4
CASSSPASGANVLTF
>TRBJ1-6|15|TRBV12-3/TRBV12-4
CASSWGGSDNSPLHF
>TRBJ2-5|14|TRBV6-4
CASSVGDLQETQYF
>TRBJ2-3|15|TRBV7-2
CASSLRLADTDTQYF
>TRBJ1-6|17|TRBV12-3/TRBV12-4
CASSLNSGSSYNSPLHF
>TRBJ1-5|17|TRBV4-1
CASSQDPAQGARQPQHF
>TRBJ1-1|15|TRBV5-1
CASSISGAGQTEAFF
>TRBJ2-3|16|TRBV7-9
CASSSHWRGDTDTQYF
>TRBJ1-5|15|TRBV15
CATSRDRGGGKPQHF
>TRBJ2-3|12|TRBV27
CASSVAGGPLYF
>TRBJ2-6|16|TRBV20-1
CSALGQGSSGANVLTF
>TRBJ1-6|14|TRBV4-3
CASSQDLWGSPLHF
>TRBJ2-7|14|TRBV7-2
CASSLSGGYAEQYF
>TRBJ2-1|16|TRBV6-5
CASSYSGLAGGNEQFF
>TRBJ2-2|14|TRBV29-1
CSVEMQGQGGELFF
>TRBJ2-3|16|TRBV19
CASSIGTVKSTDTQYF
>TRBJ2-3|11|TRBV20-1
CSLGRVGTQYF
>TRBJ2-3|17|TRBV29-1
CSVEGPGTGAVADTQYF
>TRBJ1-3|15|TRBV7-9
CASSLAEDSGNTIYF
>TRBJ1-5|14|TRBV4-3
CASSPDRRSQPQHF
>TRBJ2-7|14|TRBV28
CASSLLGGVDEQYF
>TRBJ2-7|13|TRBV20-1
CSARTSPTYEQYF
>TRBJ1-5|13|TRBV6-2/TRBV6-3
CASSGLPGSPQHF
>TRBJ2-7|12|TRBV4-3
CASSQGGGEQYF
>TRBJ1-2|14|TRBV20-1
CSARDSDRLYGYTF